This T cell receptor beta chain was recorded in a study of technical replicates of blood from a few donors. The germline V gene encodes CDR1 SQVTM and CDR2 ANQGSEA. V shed 6 bases and J 0 bases; nucleotides not matched to a gene: 7. The CDR3 spans 14 residues. The assay was immunoSEQ multiplex PCR, and TCRdb's table has in-frame clones only and misses some. Of tens of thousands of clones listed, 95% are singletons. The clonotype comes from a human donor in good health. Sequenced input: T cells isolated from PBMCs. V usage is TRBV29-1 and J usage is TRBJ2-7; 8 nucleotides align to TRBD1. The CDR3 DNA is TGCAGCGTCCAAGACAGGGGAGGCTCCTACGAGCAGTACTTC. Protein: CSVQDRGGSYEQYF.